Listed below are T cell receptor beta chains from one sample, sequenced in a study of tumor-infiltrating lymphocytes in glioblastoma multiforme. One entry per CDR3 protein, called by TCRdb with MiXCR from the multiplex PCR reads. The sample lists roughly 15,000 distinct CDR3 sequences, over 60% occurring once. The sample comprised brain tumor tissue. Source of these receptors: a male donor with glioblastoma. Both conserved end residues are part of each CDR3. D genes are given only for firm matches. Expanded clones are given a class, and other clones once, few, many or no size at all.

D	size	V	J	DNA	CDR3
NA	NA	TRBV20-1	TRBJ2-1	TGCAGTGCTAGACTTAGCGCAGCAACCTACAATGAGCAGTTCTTC	CSARLSAATYNEQFF
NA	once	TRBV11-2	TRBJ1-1	TGTGCCAGCAGCTTAGACCCAAAGGGTGACACTGAAGCTTTCTTT	CASSLDPKGDTEAFF
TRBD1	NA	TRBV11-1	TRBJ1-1	TGTGCGAGCAGCATAGAGGAATGGGACAGCGAGGCTTTCTTT	CASSIEEWDSEAFF
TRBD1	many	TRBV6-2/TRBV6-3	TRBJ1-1	TGTGCCAGCAGGCGACAGGGCGACACTGAAGCTTTCTTT	CASRRQGDTEAFF
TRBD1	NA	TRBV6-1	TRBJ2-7	TGTGCCAGCCGTAGAGGACAGGGCCTCTACGAGCAGTACTTC	CASRRGQGLYEQYF
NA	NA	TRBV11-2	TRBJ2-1	TGTGCCAGCGCCTTAGATAGGGGGAGTGAGCATTTCTTC	CASALDRGSEHFF
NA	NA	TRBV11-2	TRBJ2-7	TGTGCCAGCAGCCAGCTAACGGGACACTCTTTCGAACAGTACTTC	CASSQLTGHSFEQYF
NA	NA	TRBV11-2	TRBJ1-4	TGTGCTAGCAGCCCATCCTGGACAGTAGATGAAAAACTGTTTTTT	CASSPSWTVDEKLFF
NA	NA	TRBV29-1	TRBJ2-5	TGCAGCGTTCGAGGGAAGGAGTCGATAGAGACCCAGTACTTC	CSVRGKESIETQYF
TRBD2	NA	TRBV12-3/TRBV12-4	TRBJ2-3	TGTGCCAGCGGAACCGGACTAGCGGGAGGCAAAGGGCGAGATGCGCAGTATTTT	CASGTGLAGGKGRDAQYF
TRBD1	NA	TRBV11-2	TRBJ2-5	TGTGCCAGCAGCCCTCGGGGACAGTTCGTCCAAGAGACCCAGTACTTC	CASSPRGQFVQETQYF
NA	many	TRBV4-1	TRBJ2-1	TGCGCCAGCAGCCAAGACTACCTCAATGAGCAGTTCTTC	CASSQDYLNEQFF
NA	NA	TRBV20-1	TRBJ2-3	TGCAATGCCAGAGAGGACCCCAATCAGCCCCAGTATTTT	CNAREDPNQPQYF
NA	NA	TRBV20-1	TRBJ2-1	TGCAGTGCTAGAGATGAGGCAGAGCTGTACGAGCAATTCTTC	CSARDEAELYEQFF
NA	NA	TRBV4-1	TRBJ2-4	TGCGCCAGCAGCCAAGATCCACTGGGCAGAAAAAACATTCAGTACTTC	CASSQDPLGRKNIQYF
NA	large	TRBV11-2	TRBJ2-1	TGTGCCAGCAGCTTAGCCCCCCTCAGGGTCAATGAGCAGTTCTTC	CASSLAPLRVNEQFF
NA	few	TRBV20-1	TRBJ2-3	TGCAGTGCTAGAGATTTGAGTACGCAGTATTTT	CSARDLSTQYF
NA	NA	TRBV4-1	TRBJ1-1	TGCGCCAGCAGCCTGAAAACGGGACCGAACACTGAAGCTTTCTTT	CASSLKTGPNTEAFF